This T cell receptor (beta chain) comes out of a study of regulatory T cells in long-lasting Graves disease (dated by TCRdb to the early 2020s). Background on the whole study: Antithyroid drugs had been taken for less than 3 months by newly diagnosed Graves' disease patients. A total of about 33 samples underwent TCR sequencing: about 13 from persistent and about 20 from newly diagnosed Graves' disease patients. The study took place in China and was registered as a clinical trial. This study used TCR sequencing and RNA sequencing of peripheral blood to compare persistent Graves' disease patients against newly diagnosed Graves' disease patients. Summary of the overall study and its limitations: A larger number of public clonotypes was shared among persistent patients (fewer than 3,000) than among newly diagnosed patients (roughly 980). The authors noted that the small sample size was a limitation that may lower accuracy. Lower TCR Shannon entropy and fewer highly expanded clones were observed in persistent Graves' disease patients than in newly diagnosed patients, which suggested clonal expansion. Only the TCR beta chain was sequenced and analyzed. Persistent disease showed preferential use of TRBV28, TRBJ1-2 and TRBJ2-5, whereas newly diagnosed disease favored TRBV20-1 and TRBJ2-1. Peripheral blood alone was examined, since thyroid tissue, which constituted the primary lesion, could not be accessed.

This clonotype appeared many times. The clone's antigen remains unknown. No qualities accompany the bases; no much larger clone lies one base away. The library came from multiplex PCR. The sequencing machine was an Illumina HiSeq 4000. CDR3 regions were amplified by Arm-PCR with iRepertoire HTBI primers to construct TCR beta libraries. PCR products were gel purified before sequencing. Processing in the source paper ran as follows. Gene usage analysis of CDR3 amino acid clonotypes relied on the 60 to 65 TRBV and 13 to 15 TRBJ segments identified across samples. COPE and FqMerger were used to merge filtered high-quality paired reads into contigs. BLAST was used to align contigs to the IMGT TRBV, TRBD and TRBJ reference genes, and CDR3 was defined following IMGT. Any clonotype with a frequency above 0.1% was classified as a highly expanded clone. Repertoire diversity was measured by Shannon entropy, and V-J evenness by the Gini coefficient. A clonotype found in more than one individual was treated as public. TCRdb itself trimmed the public reads at Q25 with fastp, ran MiXCR and retained productive beta chains. Under each unique CDR3 protein, matching rows form one entry showing the most common genes and DNA. These V and J calls derive from TCRdb rather than the authors' analysis. The sample includes some 250,000 distinct CDR3 sequences, with 20% to 25% observed a single time. The ten largest account for over 11% of the sample.

The CDR3 runs 16 residues from the cysteine to the phenylalanine. This entry keeps only the CDR3 DNA: 48 bases, framed from base 1. Taken from the germline V gene, the CDR1 and CDR2 loops are MNHEY and SVGEGT. Unmatched junction bases come to 5, with V trimmed by 5 bases and J by 1 base. The time point tag for this specimen amounts to: newly diagnosed GD, antithyroid drugs for less than 3 months. For both TCR sequencing and RNA sequencing, RNA was extracted from PBMCs in TRIzol. The diagnosis of Graves' disease followed American Thyroid Association guidelines. The patients came from an endocrinology department in Xi'an, China. From each patient, approximately 9.9 milliliters of peripheral blood was collected into an EDTA anticoagulant tube. PBMCs were isolated by Ficoll Paque Plus density gradient separation without further T cell sorting. An Agilent 2100 Bioanalyzer and agarose gel were used to check RNA quality, while a NanoDrop 2000 measured RNA concentration.

This receptor was taken from a female donor with Graves disease. The rearrangement joined TRBV6-2 or TRBV6-3 to TRBJ1-5; the junction holds 10 bases that match TRBD1. Sequenced material: peripheral blood mononuclear cells (PBMCs), taken at new diagnosis, from a patient treated with antithyroid drugs. The CDR3: CASSERQGASNQPQHF. The DNA sequence follows: TGTGCCAGCAGTGAAAGACAGGGGGCGAGCAATCAGCCCCAGCATTTT.